The T cell receptor (beta chain) described here comes from a study of blood T cell repertoires in COVID-19. On the study more broadly: Samples taken during acute and convalescent COVID-19 were collected in the United States, Italy and Spain. Sources were T cells, B-cell-depleted T cells, or PBMCs; the material itself was cDNA or gDNA.

The CDR3 loop spans 13 amino acids. V lost 5 bases, J lost 4 bases, and 11 bases lay in between. Original methodology: Cell counts per sample came from amplifying reference gene primers. Measured with immunoSEQ multiplex PCR; TCRdb has only the in-frame clones, and not every one. V and J calls and clone size are copied from that table; D and trimming were computed from the DNA. The data hold around 320,000 clones, with 85% observed a single time. The chain employs TRBV12-3 or TRBV12-4 and TRBJ1-2; D not resolved. This receptor was taken from a human donor in a cohort sampled during active COVID-19. Input material: peripheral blood. The CDR3 sequence: CASSINSFYGYTF. CDR3 DNA sequence: TGTGCCAGCAGTATAAACAGCTTCTATGGCTACACCTTC.